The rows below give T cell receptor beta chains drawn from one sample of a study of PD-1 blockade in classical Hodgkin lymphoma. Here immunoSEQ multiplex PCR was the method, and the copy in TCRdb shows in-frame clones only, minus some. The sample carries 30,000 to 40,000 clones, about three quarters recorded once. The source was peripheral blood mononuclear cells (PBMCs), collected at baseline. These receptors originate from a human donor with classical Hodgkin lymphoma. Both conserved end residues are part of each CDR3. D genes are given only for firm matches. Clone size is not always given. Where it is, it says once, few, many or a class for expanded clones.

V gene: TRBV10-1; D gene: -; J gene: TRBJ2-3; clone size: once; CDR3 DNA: TGCGCCAGCAGTGACACAGGGCACACAGATACGCAGTATTTT; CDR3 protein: CASSDTGHTDTQYF
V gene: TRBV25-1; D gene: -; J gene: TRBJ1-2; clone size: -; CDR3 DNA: TGTGCCAGCAGTGAATATCCGCTTAACTATGGCTACACCTTC; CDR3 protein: CASSEYPLNYGYTF
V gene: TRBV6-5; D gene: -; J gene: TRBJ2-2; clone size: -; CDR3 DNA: TGTGCCAGCAGTTACATCGGCGGAGGGGTTAAGCTGTTTTTT; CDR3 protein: CASSYIGGGVKLFF
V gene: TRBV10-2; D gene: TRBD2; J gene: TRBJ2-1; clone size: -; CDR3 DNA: TGCGCCAGCAGTGAGCCCATTGGGGGACTAGCGGAAAAGAACAATGAGCAGTTCTTC; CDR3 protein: CASSEPIGGLAEKNNEQFF
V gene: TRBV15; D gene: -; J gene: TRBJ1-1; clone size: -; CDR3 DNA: TGTGCCACCAGAGAGGGATTTCTCACTGAAGCTTTCTTT; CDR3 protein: CATREGFLTEAFF
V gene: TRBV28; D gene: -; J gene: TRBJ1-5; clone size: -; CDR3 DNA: TGTGCCAGCTCTCCCCTGAGAATCATGGCCCAGCATTTT; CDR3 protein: CASSPLRIMAQHF
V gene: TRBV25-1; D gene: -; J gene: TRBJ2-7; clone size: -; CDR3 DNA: TGTGCCAGCAGTCGGATGGAGGGAAGCGAGCAGTACTTC; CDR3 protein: CASSRMEGSEQYF
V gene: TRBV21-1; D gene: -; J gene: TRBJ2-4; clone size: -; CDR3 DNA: TGTGCCAGCAGCAAAGTGGATAGCCTAGCGGGGAGAAACATTCAGTACTTC; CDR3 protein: CASSKVDSLAGRNIQYF
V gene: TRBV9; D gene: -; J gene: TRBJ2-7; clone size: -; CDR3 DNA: TGTGCCAGCAGCGTATTGGACCGATCGGGCGAGCAGTACTTC; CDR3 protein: CASSVLDRSGEQYF
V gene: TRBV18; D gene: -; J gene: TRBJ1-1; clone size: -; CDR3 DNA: TGTGCCAGCTCACCGGTTATGCAGGGTGTAGGTGCTGAAGCTTTCTTT; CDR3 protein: CASSPVMQGVGAEAFF
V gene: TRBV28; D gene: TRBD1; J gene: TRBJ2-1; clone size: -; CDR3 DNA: TGTGCCAGCAGTTTACTAGGGGACAGGAGGTACAATGAGCAGTTCTTC; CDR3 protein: CASSLLGDRRYNEQFF
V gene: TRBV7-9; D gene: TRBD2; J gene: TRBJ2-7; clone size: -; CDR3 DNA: TGTGCCAGCAGTAGTACTAGCGTCTCCTACGAGCAGTACTTC; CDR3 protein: CASSSTSVSYEQYF
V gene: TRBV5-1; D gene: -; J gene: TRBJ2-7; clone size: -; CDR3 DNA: TGCGCCAGCAGCATAGGGGGGACCTACAGCTCCTACGAGCAGTACTTC; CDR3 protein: CASSIGGTYSSYEQYF
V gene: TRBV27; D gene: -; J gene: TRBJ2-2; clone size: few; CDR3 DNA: TGTGCCAGCACTTCAGGGTTCACCGGGGAGCTGTTTTTT; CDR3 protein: CASTSGFTGELFF
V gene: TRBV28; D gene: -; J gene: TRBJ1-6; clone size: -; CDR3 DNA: TGTGCCAGCAGTTTGGGAACCGGGACAAACGGCATCGAGAGCTCCTATAATTCACCCCTCCACTTT; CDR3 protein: CASSLGTGTNGIESSYNSPLHF
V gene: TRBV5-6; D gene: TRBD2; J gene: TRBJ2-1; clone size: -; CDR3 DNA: TGTGCCAGCAGCTTCCTGCTAGCGGGAGGTATGCGGTTCTTC; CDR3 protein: CASSFLLAGGMRFF
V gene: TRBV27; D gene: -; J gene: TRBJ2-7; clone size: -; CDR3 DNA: TGTGCCAGCAGTCCCCGACAGGGAGGAGAGCAGTACTTC; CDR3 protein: CASSPRQGGEQYF